One sample yielded the 30 T cell receptor beta chains listed below, sequenced in a study of blood T cells in healthy people across ages. A sample-barcoded 5' primer and a J-beta primer mix were used in a second PCR of about 7 to 12 cycles. TCRdb called the 5' RACE reads again in MiXCR, with one record for every CDR3 protein. The sample has around 500,000 distinct CDR3 sequences; over 25% are singletons. These data were also filed under a second study, of T cells of mothers and their children.

Material: blood. These receptors originate from a boy between 2 and 15 years old in good health.

This clonotype appeared a few times. The chain recombines TRBV15 with TRBJ2-3; D uncertain. V lost 0 bases and J lost 0, with 10 bases in between. Germline CDR1 and CDR2: LNHNV and YYDKDF (reference sequence). This CDR3 has 16 residues. CDR3 protein: CATSREGSSSTDTQYF. CDR3 nucleotides: TGTGCCACCAGCAGAGAGGGTAGCAGTAGCACAGATACGCAGTATTTT.

This clonotype was detected only a few times. This chain connects TRBV27 to TRBJ2-5, with D tentatively TRBD1 (6 bases). V lost 6 bases, J lost 5 bases, and 16 bases lay in between. This CDR3 spans 14 amino acids. Germline V gene lookup returns CDR1 MNHEY and CDR2 SMNVEV (reference sequence). CDR3 protein: CASSDSGTSETQYF. CDR3 nucleotide sequence: TGTGCCAGCAGCGATTCCGGGACATCTGAGACCCAGTACTTC.

The V call is TRBV29-1, the J call TRBJ2-2, with D possibly called TRBD1 or TRBD2 (5 bases each). CDR1 and CDR2 from the germline V gene are SQVTM and ANQGSEA. Trimming stripped 2 bases from V and 2 bases from J, with 12 bases between. The CDR3 is made up of 15 amino acids. For the CDR3, the DNA is TGCAGCGTTGAATATCCGGGACCAAACACCGGGGAGCTGTTTTTT. It is translated as CSVEYPGPNTGELFF.

DNA for the CDR3: TGTGCCAGCAGCGTAGGCGAGCGCGAGAGGACCCAGTACTTC. Translating gives CASSVGERERTQYF. The chain employs TRBV9 and TRBJ2-5; D remains unclear. V was pared by 0 bases and J by 7 bases, with 13 bases between. The V gene's germline CDR1 is SGDLS and CDR2 YYNGEE. This CDR3 is 14 amino acids long.

The gene calls are TRBV10-2 and TRBJ1-1, with a weak D call TRBD1 (6 bases). The CDR3 totals 13 residues. Trimming shortened V by 7 bases and J by 3 bases, and 12 bases separated the two germline ends. Per the germline V gene, CDR1 is WSHSY and CDR2 is SAAADI. The CDR3 is CASIGQIDTEAFF. CDR3 bases: TGCGCCAGCATTGGACAGATAGACACTGAAGCTTTCTTT.

This clonotype was observed a few times. The chain joins TRBV12-3 or TRBV12-4 to TRBJ1-2; no reliable D call. V was cut by 3 bases and J by 4 bases, with 9 bases left in between. The CDR3 consists of 13 residues. Here the CDR3 reads CASSFGVPYGYTF. The CDR3 DNA reads TGTGCCAGCAGTTTTGGGGTACCCTATGGCTACACCTTC.

This clonotype appeared a few times. At one end the junction does not follow the germline gene, possibly because of a read error. The chain has TRBV7-6 and TRBJ2-6, with D perhaps matching TRBD1 (6 bases). CDR3 size: 15 residues. Germline V CDR1 and CDR2: SGHVS, FNYEAQ. The CDR3 sequence is CVSSNAGAGANVLTF. The CDR3 DNA is TGTGTCAGCAGCAATGCAGGGGCTGGGGCCAACGTCCTGACTTTC.

The V gene is TRBV20-1, the J gene TRBJ2-5, with 9 bases aligning to TRBD2. The end of the DNA fits TRBJ2-1 better, so the J call may be wrong. The CDR3 covers 15 residues. Germline CDR1 and CDR2: DFQATT and SNEGSKA (reference sequence). For the CDR3, the DNA is TGCAGCTACCTGGGGGAGCGGGGGGCCTACAATGAGCAGTTCTTC. It encodes CSYLGERGAYNEQFF.

This clonotype occurred a few times. The V call is TRBV10-2, the J call TRBJ2-2, with TRBD2 matching 8 bases. Germline V gene data show CDR1 as WSHSY and CDR2 as SAAADI. J gave up 2 bases and V 11 bases, and 7 bases lay outside the gene matches. CDR3 size: 14 residues. DNA for the CDR3: TGCGCCTCCCTCGGGGGGGGTAACACCGGGGAGCTGTTTTTT. Amino acids: CASLGGGNTGELFF.

This clonotype was seen a few times. The chain uses TRBV2 and TRBJ2-3; TRBD1 matches at 10 bases. Germline lookup yields CDR1 SNHLY and CDR2 FYNNEI. The CDR3 contains 14 residues. With 5 bases clipped from V and 4 bases from J, the junction kept 3 bases outside the gene matches. The CDR3 DNA reads TGTGCCAGCAGTACCGGGACAGGGGCAGATACGCAGTATTTT. Encoded protein: CASSTGTGADTQYF.

This CDR3 reads CASTPMGGNTEAFF. CDR3 coding DNA: TGTGCCAGCACCCCTATGGGGGGGAACACTGAAGCTTTCTTT. This chain links TRBV12-3 or TRBV12-4 with TRBJ1-1, with D possibly matching TRBD1 (5 bases). The V end was cut by 7 bases, the J end by 1 base, with 13 bases between. There are 14 residues in the CDR3.

J is TRBJ2-5 and V is TRBV7-9; possible D gene TRBD1, 5 bases. CDR1 and CDR2 from the germline V gene are SEHNR and FQNEAQ (reference sequence). The CDR3 is 13 residues long. V lost 4 bases and J lost 6, with 12 bases in between. The CDR3 region is CASSSGQWKTQYF. CDR3 coding DNA: TGTGCCAGCAGCTCCGGACAATGGAAGACCCAGTACTTC.

The chain has TRBV29-1 and TRBJ2-1; tentative D call: TRBD2 (6 bases). Germline values: CDR1 SQVTM, CDR2 ANQGSEA. This CDR3 comprises 14 residues. V lost 8 bases to trimming and J lost 3 bases, with 17 bases between them. Written as DNA, the CDR3 is TGCAGCACCGAGTTAGCGGAGCTCTACAATGAGCAGTTCTTC. Its protein is CSTELAELYNEQFF.

This clonotype was observed a few times. The chain recombines TRBV6-6 with TRBJ2-2; D call uncertain. CDR1 MNHNY and CDR2 SVGAGI come from the germline V gene (reference sequence). CDR3 length: 16 residues. Trimming cost V 2 bases and J 4 bases, with 14 bases left between them. The CDR3 nucleotides are TGTGCCAGCAGTTACGTGGTTTCCTCGGGCACCGGGGAGCTGTTTTTT. This sequence encodes CASSYVVSSGTGELFF.

The chain carries TRBV10-3 and TRBJ2-7; 11 bases fit TRBD2. The ends lost 3 bases at V and 2 bases at J; junction bases unmatched: 6. From germline, CDR1 is ENHRY and CDR2 SYGVKD. This CDR3 region has 16 residues. CDR3 amino acids: CAISEGLAGGAYEQYF. For the CDR3, the DNA is TGTGCCATCAGTGAAGGTCTAGCGGGGGGCGCCTACGAGCAGTACTTC.

This chain links TRBV7-9 with TRBJ1-4; perhaps TRBD1 as D (5 bases). Trimming took 0 bases from V and 15 from J, leaving 11 bases between them. The germline gives CDR1 SEHNR, CDR2 FQNEAQ (reference sequence). The CDR3 spans 12 residues. This chain's CDR3 is CASSLAPGRLFF. The CDR3 bases are TGTGCCAGCAGCTTAGCACCAGGGAGGTTGTTTTTT.

This chain links TRBV4-2 with TRBJ2-5, with TRBD2 matching over 10 bases. The J call may be wrong; the DNA end is better matched by TRBJ2-7. Germline CDR1 is LGHNA and CDR2 is YNFKEQ. This CDR3 has 16 amino acids. CDR3 in amino acids: CASSHEDSGGLYEQYF. The CDR3 DNA follows: TGTGCCAGCAGCCATGAAGATAGCGGGGGGCTTTACGAGCAGTACTTC.

In its sample, this clonotype was seen many times. The V and J genes are TRBV7-2 and TRBJ2-5; 7 bases are a match to TRBD2. Losses at the gene ends were 1 base for V and 11 bases for J; bases not matched to a gene: 10. Germline V gene data show CDR1 as SGHTA and CDR2 as FQGNSA. The CDR3 length is 14 residues. CDR3 sequence reads: CASSLGGGAKEQYF. The DNA of the CDR3 is TGTGCCAGCAGCTTAGGCGGGGGAGCCAAGGAGCAGTACTTC.

This clonotype was seen a few times. CDR3 nucleotides: TGTGCCAGCAGTTCATTACTAGCGGGGGGGCAAGAGACCCAGTACTTC. It codes for CASSSLLAGGQETQYF. This chain uses TRBV12-3 or TRBV12-4 with TRBJ2-5; 13 bases align to TRBD2. The CDR3 consists of 16 residues. After removal of 4 bases from V and 2 bases from J, the junction contained 4 bases not matched to a gene.

In its sample, this clonotype was seen a few times. The chain employs TRBV30 and TRBJ1-2; D gene ambiguous. The length of the CDR3 is 14 residues. Between the trimmed V and J ends, which lost 4 bases and 5 bases, there was a span of 17 bases. Germline V gene data show CDR1 as GTSNPN and CDR2 as SVGIG (reference sequence). The CDR3 here is CAWTPRGFEYGYTF. The CDR3, as DNA: TGTGCCTGGACCCCCCGGGGATTTGAGTATGGCTACACCTTC.

This clonotype was counted only a few times. The chain is built from TRBV2 and TRBJ2-5, with TRBD2 matching 12 bases. The CDR3 is 15 residues long. Germline lookup yields CDR1 SNHLY and CDR2 FYNNEI. With V trimmed by 10 bases and J by 2 bases, 8 bases remained unmatched. The CDR3 DNA sequence: TGTGCCACGAAAAGACTAGCGGGGGCTCAAGAGACCCAGTACTTC. Encoded protein: CATKRLAGAQETQYF.

This chain joins TRBV3-1 and TRBJ2-5; the D is unclear. Germline V gene lookup returns CDR1 LGHDT and CDR2 YNNKEL (reference sequence). The CDR3 totals 15 residues. V gave up 4 bases and J gave up 5 bases, with 17 bases separating them. In DNA form, the CDR3 reads TGTGCCAGCAGCCTAATGCAGCCTCTTGGGGAGACCCAGTACTTC. Residues: CASSLMQPLGETQYF.

The chain employs TRBV27 and TRBJ2-3; D not certain. Per germline, CDR1 MNHEY and CDR2 SMNVEV (reference sequence). Trimming left V 5 bases short and J 5 bases short, with 8 bases between. This CDR3 has 12 amino acids. CDR3 nucleotide sequence: TGTGCCAGCAGTCCCCCCGTAGATACGCAGTATTTT. Its protein is CASSPPVDTQYF.

The chain employs TRBV7-6 and TRBJ2-7; no definite D call. CDR3 length: 15 residues. Looked up from germline, CDR1 is SGHVS and CDR2 is FNYEAQ. V was trimmed by 0 bases and J by 0 bases, leaving 9 bases between them. As DNA, the CDR3 is TGTGCCAGCAGCTTAGCGGACGGCCCCTCCTACGAGCAGTACTTC. It translates to CASSLADGPSYEQYF.

The V and J genes are TRBV7-9 and TRBJ1-2; D unclear. This CDR3 is 13 amino acids long. Germline V lookup: CDR1 SEHNR, CDR2 FQNEAQ (reference sequence). With 5 bases removed from V and 8 bases from J, the gap between germline ends came to 15 bases. CDR3 nucleotide sequence: TGTGCCAGCAGCGAACCCAGGACGGGGGGCTACACCTTC. Its protein product is CASSEPRTGGYTF.

This clonotype occurred a few times. This sequence joins TRBV3-1 and TRBJ1-2, with 12 nucleotides matching TRBD1. V shed 3 bases, J shed 5 bases, and the junction held 16 bases outside the gene matches. This CDR3 contains 19 residues. Germline loops: CDR1 LGHDT, CDR2 YNNKEL (reference sequence). The CDR3 DNA reads TGTGCCAGCAGCCAGCCTCCCGGGACAGGGGGCGCGGAAGTATATGGCTACACCTTC. This sequence encodes CASSQPPGTGGAEVYGYTF.

With regard to this clonotype: One junction end does not reproduce the germline sequence, and a read error may be involved. V usage is TRBV20-1 and J usage is TRBJ2-7, with TRBD2 identical over 8 bases. This CDR3 has 14 residues. Germline CDR1 DFQATT, CDR2 SNEGSKA (reference sequence). In DNA form, the CDR3 reads TGCAGTGCCAGAGGTGTAGCGGGATTCTACGAGCAGTACTTC. This gives the protein CSARGVAGFYEQYF.

As regards this clonotype: A junction end diverges from the germline sequence, so it may reflect a read error. The rearrangement uses TRBV6-5 and TRBJ2-2; 11 nucleotides align to TRBD2. This CDR3 has 17 amino acids. In germline, CDR1 is MNHEY, CDR2 SVGAGI. The CDR3 nucleotides are TGTGCCAGCAGTTACAGCCTAGCGGGGGGACATCTCGGGGAGCCGTTTTTT. Translation gives CASSYSLAGGHLGEPFF.

V usage is TRBV11-2 and J usage is TRBJ1-6; no clear D gene. Trimming removed 8 bases from V and 5 bases from J, with 16 bases in between. CDR3 length equals 15 residues. Germline loops: CDR1 SGHAT, CDR2 FQNNGV. CDR3 nucleotides: TGTGCCAGCCACAACGGTGTGGCAAATAATTCACCCCTCCACTTT. Translating gives CASHNGVANNSPLHF.

This clonotype was counted between two and nine times. This chain joins TRBV4-1 and TRBJ2-1, with 8 positions matching TRBD2. Per germline, CDR1 MGHRA and CDR2 YSYEKL. This CDR3 contains 16 residues. V was clipped by 1 base and J by 4 bases; unmatched bases: 6. CDR3 sequence reads: CASSQVGRALYNEQFF. The CDR3 bases are TGCGCCAGCAGCCAAGTCGGGAGGGCCCTGTACAATGAGCAGTTCTTC.